The 20 T cell receptor beta chains listed next were all sequenced from one sample in a study of T-cell reconstitution after alpha-beta-depleted transplantation in children. During its preparation, the TCRbeta library received unique molecular identifiers. TCRdb reprocessed the PCR reads via MiXCR and lists one record per CDR3 protein. The sample has about 490,000 distinct CDR3 sequences; under 12% are singletons. The starting material was PBMCs, obtained before TCRalphabeta/CD19-depleted stem cell transplant. Every receptor here comes from a child aged 2-15 years with inherited bone marrow failure, due to receive a stem cell transplant.

This clonotype was observed a handful of times. The chain combines TRBV30 with TRBJ2-1, with a possible D match to TRBD2 (5 bases). The CDR3 contains 17 residues. Per germline, CDR1 GTSNPN and CDR2 SVGIG (reference sequence). Trimming took 3 bases from V and 8 from J, leaving 26 bases between them. CDR3 bases: TGTGCCTGGAGGCCTCGGATCCGCGATAGGGAGTCCGATGAGCAGTTCTTC. Translating it yields CAWRPRIRDRESDEQFF.

This clonotype was counted ten times or more. The genes are TRBV4-3 and TRBJ1-1; D gene unclear. The germline gives CDR1 LGHNA, CDR2 YSLEER. V lost 1 base and J 1 base, leaving 7 bases between the germline ends. The CDR3 is 14 residues long. The CDR3, as DNA: TGCGCCAGCAGCCAAGGCAGTTCGAACACTGAAGCTTTCTTT. This encodes CASSQGSSNTEAFF.

This clonotype was counted ten times or more. The genes are TRBV12-3 or TRBV12-4 and TRBJ2-2, with 7 bases aligning to TRBD2. The V gene end was trimmed by 5 bases and the J gene end by 6 bases; junction bases not matched to a gene: 9. The CDR3 totals 15 residues. CDR3 nucleotide sequence: TGTGCCAGCAGTCCCGGGACTATTTTTCCCGGGGAGCTGTTTTTT. It specifies CASSPGTIFPGELFF.

Remarks on this clonotype: A single base separates this from a much larger clone, so it may be a read error. The chain is built from TRBV18 and TRBJ2-7; 8 nucleotides agree with TRBD2. The J segment lost 3 bases and the V segment lost 5 bases, leaving 15 bases of the junction unmatched. There are 17 residues in the CDR3. Germline assignment: CDR1 KGHSH and CDR2 LQKENI. The chain's CDR3 is CASSTLTGGLVGYEQYF. DNA of the CDR3: TGTGCCAGCTCAACTCTTACTGGGGGACTAGTGGGCTACGAGCAGTACTTC.

This clonotype has ten or more counts. The gene calls are TRBV9 and TRBJ2-1, with 11 bases aligning to TRBD1. The junction had 1 base not matched to a gene; V was cut back by 0 bases and J by 8 bases. This CDR3 has 14 residues. Germline V gene lookup returns CDR1 SGDLS and CDR2 YYNGEE. CDR3 in DNA: TGTGCCAGCAGCGTAGGGACAGGGGGCTATGAGCAGTTCTTC. This translates into CASSVGTGGYEQFF.

There are many counts of this clonotype. The CDR3 spells CASSYTSGIMETQYF. The CDR3 region has the DNA TGTGCCAGCAGCTATACTAGCGGGATTATGGAGACCCAGTACTTC. This chain links TRBV7-9 with TRBJ2-5; TRBD2 aligns across 10 bases. This CDR3 region has 15 residues. The ends lost 4 bases at V and 5 bases at J; junction bases unmatched: 7. The V gene's germline CDR1 is SEHNR and CDR2 FQNEAQ (reference sequence).

This chain joins TRBV6-1 and TRBJ2-5, with TRBD1 identical over 9 bases. The CDR3 has 15 residues. Per germline, CDR1 MNHNS and CDR2 SASEGT. V lost 2 bases and J lost 5; bases outside the gene matches: 6. CDR3 nucleotide sequence: TGTGCCAGCAGTGAATACGGGACAGGGCGGGAGACCCAGTACTTC. Translation: CASSEYGTGRETQYF.

This clonotype was seen at least ten times. The chain joins TRBV12-3 or TRBV12-4 to TRBJ2-1, with 7 bases aligning to TRBD2. J lost 5 bases, V lost 2 bases, and 12 bases had no gene match. This CDR3 region has 17 residues. CDR3 sequence: CASSLSSAGVVDNEQFF. CDR3 coding DNA: TGTGCCAGCAGTTTATCTAGCGCGGGAGTGGTGGACAATGAGCAGTTCTTC.

Ten or more counts support this clonotype. The genes are TRBV4-3 and TRBJ2-5; TRBD2 might be the D (6 bases). Germline V gene data show CDR1 as LGHNA and CDR2 as YSLEER. The V gene lost 0 bases and the J gene lost 5 bases, with 10 bases spanning the gap. The CDR3 extends over 14 amino acids. As DNA, the CDR3 is TGCGCCAGCAGCCAAGATGGGGGGAGGGAGACCCAGTACTTC. Protein: CASSQDGGRETQYF.

This clonotype was counted at least ten times. This chain uses TRBV4-3 with TRBJ1-2; 9 bases match TRBD1. After removal of 1 base from V and 8 bases from J, the junction contained 5 bases not matched to a gene. Germline CDR1 reads LGHNA; CDR2 reads YSLEER. The CDR3 totals 14 residues. CDR3 region: CASSQGHRGRGYTF. The CDR3 DNA reads TGCGCCAGCAGCCAAGGTCACAGGGGGCGAGGCTACACCTTC.

This clonotype was recorded once. A much larger clone lies one base from this, so it may be a read error. The rearrangement joins TRBV29-1 to TRBJ2-2; TRBD2 might be the D (6 bases). The CDR3 runs 12 residues. Germline assignment: CDR1 SQVTM and CDR2 ANQGSEA. CDR3: CSVDRGTGEPFF. The CDR3 DNA follows: TGCAGCGTTGATCGGGGGACCGGGGAGCCGTTTTTT.

This clonotype was seen ten or more times. The V gene is TRBV12-3 or TRBV12-4, the J gene TRBJ2-3; tentatively, D is TRBD2 (5 bases). Trimming removed 3 bases at V and 4 bases at J, with 14 bases between. The CDR3 extends over 15 amino acids. The CDR3, as DNA: TGTGCCAGCAGTTTTCAAGCTATTAGCGCAGATACGCAGTATTTT. Translated, it gives CASSFQAISADTQYF.

Concerning this clonotype: A much larger clone lies a single base off, so this may be a read error. The CDR3 protein is CASTTVHTEAFF. CDR3 nucleotide sequence: TGTGCCAGCACTACGGTACACACTGAAGCTTTCTTT. The chain joins TRBV5-5 to TRBJ1-1; D gene unclear. Trimming left V 6 bases short and J 3 bases short, with 9 bases between. CDR1 SGHKS and CDR2 YYEKEE come from the germline V gene (reference sequence). The CDR3 covers 12 residues.

This clonotype was seen many times. J is TRBJ2-2 and V is TRBV3-1; 14 nucleotides match TRBD2. The CDR3 loop spans 18 amino acids. Per the germline V gene, CDR1 is LGHDT and CDR2 is YNNKEL (reference sequence). J gave up 0 bases and V 7 bases, and 7 bases lay outside the gene matches. Here the CDR3 reads CASTGLAGVTANTGELFF. As DNA, the CDR3 is TGTGCCAGCACGGGACTAGCGGGAGTAACCGCGAACACCGGGGAGCTGTTTTTT. Drawing the rest from reference TRBV3-1 and TRBJ2-2, the complete variable domain is DTAVSQTPKYLVTQMGNDKSIKCEQNLGHDTMYWYKQDSKKFLKIMFSYNNKELIINETVPNRFSPKSPDKAHLNLHINSLELGDSAVYFCASTGLAGVTANTGELFFGEGSRLTVL.

This clonotype was seen repeatedly, ten times or more. The CDR3 DNA reads TGCGCCAGCAGCTCCGGTACTAGCTCCTACAATGAGCAGTTCTTC. It codes for CASSSGTSSYNEQFF. The chain combines TRBV5-1 with TRBJ2-1; possibly TRBD2 for D (5 bases). CDR1 is SGHRS and CDR2 is YFSETQ in the germline V gene. CDR3 length equals 15 residues. V shed 3 bases and J shed 0 bases, with 10 bases lying between them. The full variable domain, its missing parts supplied by reference TRBV5-1 and TRBJ2-1, is KAGVTQTPRYLIKTRGQQVTLSCSPISGHRSVSWYQQTPGQGLQFLFEYFSETQRNKGNFPGRFSGRQFSNSRSEMNVSTLELGDSALYLCASSSGTSSYNEQFFGPGTRLTVL.

This clonotype was seen repeatedly, ten times or more. This chain connects TRBV29-1 to TRBJ2-3, with 9 bases aligning to TRBD2. The V gene's germline CDR1 is SQVTM and CDR2 ANQGSEA. The CDR3 totals 15 residues. Trimming removed 3 bases from V and 4 bases from J; junction bases left unmatched: 8. The CDR3 spells CSVDRSGRPADTQYF. As DNA, the CDR3 is TGCAGCGTTGACCGAAGCGGGAGGCCGGCAGATACGCAGTATTTT.

The CDR3 nucleotides read TGTGCCAGCAGCCTCGGGACTAGCGGGAAGATTAAACTGGAGACCCAGTACTTC. It codes for CASSLGTSGKIKLETQYF. This chain links TRBV7-8 with TRBJ2-5; 13 bases are a match to TRBD2. CDR3 length equals 18 residues. Germline V gene data show CDR1 as SGHVS and CDR2 as FQNEAQ. J was trimmed by 5 bases and V by 5 bases; bases with no gene match: 14.

This clonotype appeared a few times. This chain uses TRBV19 with TRBJ1-5; TRBD1 matches 7 bases. The CDR3 length is 14 residues. The V gene end was trimmed by 5 bases and the J gene end by 6 bases; junction bases not matched to a gene: 7. CDR1 and CDR2 (germline): LNHDA, SQIVND (reference sequence). As DNA, the CDR3 is TGTGCCAGTAGTCAAGGGGGCTATAGTCAGCCCCAGCATTTT. Its translation is CASSQGGYSQPQHF.

This clonotype was found many times. V is TRBV27 and J is TRBJ2-1; D is unresolved. Germline V lookup: CDR1 MNHEY, CDR2 SMNVEV (reference sequence). There are 15 residues in the CDR3. The V end lost 3 bases, the J end lost 3 bases, and 12 bases lay between the germline ends. The CDR3 DNA reads as TGTGCCAGCAGTTTTGGCGGACCTGGCTACAATGAGCAGTTCTTC. Translation gives CASSFGGPGYNEQFF.

This clonotype has at least ten counts. The chain is built from TRBV7-8 and TRBJ2-7; D unresolved. There are 15 residues in the CDR3. Germline CDR1 reads SGHVS; CDR2 reads FQNEAQ. The V and J ends lost 4 bases and 0 bases respectively, with 13 bases between them. Here the CDR3 reads CASSSYGPISYEQYF. The CDR3 coding sequence is TGTGCCAGCAGCTCCTACGGCCCTATCTCCTACGAGCAGTACTTC.